This TCR beta chain was captured by sequencing in a study of blood T cell repertoires in COVID-19. Study information: Samples of COVID-19 (acute and convalescent) were obtained from the United States, Italy and Spain.

A Seattle source enrolled patients during active infection and followed them longitudinally. The germline V gene encodes CDR1 SGHTA and CDR2 FQGTGA. The V and J ends lost 0 bases and 8 bases respectively, with 17 bases between them. The CDR3 is 16 residues long. How the authors handled the data: For nucleated cells, counts were estimated from reference gene primer amplification. Method: immunoSEQ multiplex PCR; TCRdb's copy keeps in-frame clones and lacks some. V and J calls and clone size are given by that table; D and trimming were obtained from the DNA. The sample shows about 160,000 clones, 70% to 85% of them seen only once.

The chain combines TRBV7-3 with TRBJ2-1, with D perhaps TRBD2 (6 bases). The TCR sequence derives from a man older than 75 with COVID-19, enrolled during active disease. Sequenced material: peripheral blood. The CDR3 region is CASSLTVAANRDEQFF. DNA of the CDR3: TGTGCCAGCAGCTTAACAGTAGCGGCCAATCGGGATGAGCAGTTCTTC.